This T cell receptor beta chain is drawn from a study of vaccination effects on CD4 cells after COVID-19. Turning to the study itself: After the second dose, samples were taken at median day 72.

A few counts support this clone. Its antigen is unidentified. This table comes from immunoSEQ multiplex PCR, and its TCRdb copy is limited to in-frame clones, with some not included. Here the sample spans approximately 83,000 clones, 77% being singletons. ViraFEST expansion of antigen-specific CD4+ T cells with viral peptide pools preceded sequencing. Following 10 days of culture, CD4+ T cells were isolated. Two doses of either BNT162b2 or mRNA-1273 were given to each participant. Researchers swapped half the medium for IL-2 medium on both days 3 and 7. Per germline, CDR1 LGHNT and CDR2 FRNRAP. This CDR3 spans 12 amino acids. V lost 2 bases and J lost 4, with 4 bases in between.

The material was CD4+ T cells from PBMCs cultured with HCoV-OC43 spike peptides, obtained after COVID-19 vaccination. This sample's subset: HCoV-OC43 spike overlapping peptide pool stimulation. The chain recombines TRBV12-5 with TRBJ2-3; D remains ambiguous. The source is a human donor who received a COVID-19 vaccine. The CDR3 loop reads CASGLLSDTQYF. CDR3 nucleotides: TGTGCTAGTGGTTTGCTCTCAGATACGCAGTATTTT.